These T cell receptor beta chains were read from a single sample in a study of beta chain features in type 1 diabetes. Clones were sequenced by immunoSEQ multiplex PCR, and TCRdb holds only the in-frame ones, with some missing. Among roughly 180,000 clones, roughly an eighth were seen once, and the ten largest hold about 0.59%. The sequencing sample was made of central memory CD4+ T cells from blood. These receptors were collected from a young woman in good health. Each CDR3 is given with its conserved first and last residue. The order of the fields is J gene, V gene, D gene, clone size, CDR3 protein, CDR3 DNA. The D gene is left open where the match is weak. Size values are once, few and many counts, or a class for expanded clones, and some rows have none.

J gene: TRBJ2-1; V gene: TRBV27; D gene: -; clone size: few; CDR3 protein: CASSLNSGGGYEQFF; CDR3 DNA: TGTGCCAGCAGTTTGAATAGCGGAGGCGGCTATGAGCAGTTCTTC
J gene: TRBJ1-1; V gene: TRBV2; D gene: -; clone size: -; CDR3 protein: CASSVRQRNTEAFF; CDR3 DNA: TGTGCCAGCAGCGTTCGACAGAGGAACACTGAAGCTTTCTTT
J gene: TRBJ2-7; V gene: TRBV30; D gene: -; clone size: few; CDR3 protein: CAWSLGSSYEQYF; CDR3 DNA: TGTGCCTGGAGTCTTGGGAGTTCCTACGAGCAGTACTTC
J gene: TRBJ2-1; V gene: TRBV15; D gene: TRBD1; clone size: few; CDR3 protein: CATSRSGQGGRNEQFF; CDR3 DNA: TGTGCCACCAGCAGATCGGGACAGGGAGGCCGGAATGAGCAGTTCTTC
J gene: TRBJ2-1; V gene: TRBV19; D gene: -; clone size: few; CDR3 protein: CASSTPRGGRELQFF; CDR3 DNA: TGTGCCAGTAGTACCCCTCGAGGGGGGCGGGAGCTGCAGTTCTTC
J gene: TRBJ2-1; V gene: TRBV29-1; D gene: -; clone size: few; CDR3 protein: CSVEDRRGAEQFF; CDR3 DNA: TGCAGCGTTGAAGATCGTCGGGGGGCTGAGCAGTTCTTC
J gene: TRBJ2-1; V gene: TRBV6-5; D gene: -; clone size: -; CDR3 protein: CASSSPGHLSYNEQFF; CDR3 DNA: TGTGCCAGCAGTTCCCCTGGACATCTCTCCTACAATGAGCAGTTCTTC
J gene: TRBJ2-5; V gene: TRBV4-1; D gene: -; clone size: few; CDR3 protein: CASSQGERPQETQYF; CDR3 DNA: TGCGCCAGCAGCCAAGGGGAGCGGCCTCAAGAGACCCAGTACTTC
J gene: TRBJ2-7; V gene: TRBV27; D gene: -; clone size: few; CDR3 protein: CASSAGRRDEQYF; CDR3 DNA: TGTGCCAGCAGTGCAGGGAGGAGGGACGAGCAGTACTTC
J gene: TRBJ2-7; V gene: TRBV28; D gene: TRBD2; clone size: -; CDR3 protein: CASSLGTSGIVYEQYF; CDR3 DNA: TGTGCCAGCAGTTTAGGCACCAGCGGGATAGTCTACGAGCAGTACTTC
J gene: TRBJ2-6; V gene: TRBV9; D gene: TRBD1; clone size: -; CDR3 protein: CASSERTGKSGGANVLTF; CDR3 DNA: TGTGCCAGCAGTGAGCGGACAGGGAAGTCTGGTGGGGCCAACGTCCTGACTTTC
J gene: TRBJ2-1; V gene: TRBV4-2; D gene: -; clone size: -; CDR3 protein: CASSQDKRQTTDEQFF; CDR3 DNA: TGTGCCAGCAGCCAAGATAAGAGACAAACGACGGATGAGCAGTTCTTC
J gene: TRBJ1-5; V gene: TRBV5-1; D gene: -; clone size: -; CDR3 protein: CASSIGELNQPQHF; CDR3 DNA: TGCGCCAGCAGTATAGGGGAACTCAATCAGCCCCAGCATTTT
J gene: TRBJ1-5; V gene: TRBV27; D gene: -; clone size: -; CDR3 protein: CASRLGGGFNQPQHF; CDR3 DNA: TGTGCCAGCAGGTTGGGAGGGGGTTTCAATCAGCCCCAGCATTTT
J gene: TRBJ1-2; V gene: TRBV4-2; D gene: TRBD1; clone size: few; CDR3 protein: CASSLTGQGWVRGYTF; CDR3 DNA: TGTGCCAGCAGCCTGACCGGACAGGGGTGGGTGCGGGGCTACACCTTC
J gene: TRBJ2-7; V gene: TRBV19; D gene: -; clone size: few; CDR3 protein: CASSPSSASYEQYF; CDR3 DNA: TGTGCCAGTAGTCCCTCTAGCGCATCCTACGAGCAGTACTTC
J gene: TRBJ1-2; V gene: TRBV27; D gene: TRBD1; clone size: -; CDR3 protein: CASSQGGSRGYTF; CDR3 DNA: TGTGCCAGCTCACAGGGGGGGAGTCGGGGCTACACCTTC
J gene: TRBJ2-4; V gene: TRBV9; D gene: -; clone size: -; CDR3 protein: CASSASQGIAKNIQYF; CDR3 DNA: TGTGCCAGCAGCGCGAGTCAGGGGATAGCCAAAAACATTCAGTACTTC
J gene: TRBJ2-7; V gene: TRBV28; D gene: TRBD2; clone size: -; CDR3 protein: CASSQLAGAYEQYF; CDR3 DNA: TGTGCCAGCAGTCAACTAGCGGGGGCCTACGAGCAGTACTTC
J gene: TRBJ1-2; V gene: TRBV30; D gene: TRBD1; clone size: few; CDR3 protein: CAWVIPGTGAYGYTF; CDR3 DNA: TGTGCCTGGGTCATCCCCGGGACAGGGGCTTATGGCTACACCTTC
J gene: TRBJ2-1; V gene: TRBV29-1; D gene: -; clone size: -; CDR3 protein: CSVEDPPGRAYNEQFF; CDR3 DNA: TGCAGCGTTGAAGATCCTCCGGGAAGGGCCTACAATGAGCAGTTCTTC
J gene: TRBJ1-2; V gene: TRBV19; D gene: TRBD1; clone size: -; CDR3 protein: CASTSGTGGADGYTF; CDR3 DNA: TGTGCCAGTACCTCCGGGACAGGGGGCGCGGATGGCTACACCTTC
J gene: TRBJ2-7; V gene: TRBV13; D gene: TRBD2; clone size: -; CDR3 protein: CASSAQRGRKVEQYF; CDR3 DNA: TGTGCCAGCAGCGCTCAGCGGGGGCGGAAGGTCGAGCAGTACTTC
J gene: TRBJ1-4; V gene: TRBV28; D gene: TRBD1; clone size: few; CDR3 protein: CASRPPGQGAEKLFF; CDR3 DNA: TGTGCCAGCAGACCGCCGGGACAGGGGGCAGAAAAACTGTTTTTT
J gene: TRBJ2-5; V gene: TRBV5-6; D gene: -; clone size: few; CDR3 protein: CASSTGYQETQYF; CDR3 DNA: TGTGCCAGCAGTACAGGGTACCAAGAGACCCAGTACTTC
J gene: TRBJ1-5; V gene: TRBV2; D gene: TRBD1; clone size: -; CDR3 protein: CAISGQSNQPQHF; CDR3 DNA: TGTGCCATCTCGGGACAGAGTAATCAGCCCCAGCATTTT
J gene: TRBJ2-1; V gene: TRBV7-3; D gene: -; clone size: -; CDR3 protein: CASSFRNEQFF; CDR3 DNA: TGTGCCAGCAGCTTCAGAAATGAGCAGTTCTTC
J gene: TRBJ2-7; V gene: TRBV7-2; D gene: -; clone size: -; CDR3 protein: CASSSFSYEQYF; CDR3 DNA: TGTGCCAGCAGCTCTTTCTCCTACGAGCAGTACTTC
J gene: TRBJ2-1; V gene: TRBV19; D gene: -; clone size: few; CDR3 protein: CATGRTTLYNEQFF; CDR3 DNA: TGTGCCACCGGTAGGACTACTCTGTACAATGAGCAGTTCTTC
J gene: TRBJ1-1; V gene: TRBV19; D gene: TRBD1; clone size: few; CDR3 protein: CASSRDRNTEAFF; CDR3 DNA: TGTGCCAGTAGCCGGGACAGGAACACTGAAGCTTTCTTT
J gene: TRBJ2-7; V gene: TRBV23-1; D gene: TRBD2; clone size: -; CDR3 protein: CASSLGRSGGYEQYF; CDR3 DNA: TGCGCCAGCAGTCTCGGGCGCAGCGGGGGCTACGAGCAGTACTTC
J gene: TRBJ1-5; V gene: TRBV18; D gene: -; clone size: -; CDR3 protein: CASSPSRGNQPQHF; CDR3 DNA: TGTGCCAGCTCACCATCGAGGGGCAATCAGCCCCAGCATTTT
J gene: TRBJ2-3; V gene: TRBV15; D gene: -; clone size: few; CDR3 protein: CATGASTDTQYF; CDR3 DNA: TGTGCAACCGGAGCTAGCACAGATACGCAGTATTTT
J gene: TRBJ1-5; V gene: TRBV7-2; D gene: -; clone size: -; CDR3 protein: CASSLDTRNQPQHF; CDR3 DNA: TGTGCCAGCAGCTTAGACACCCGCAATCAGCCCCAGCATTTT
J gene: TRBJ2-2; V gene: TRBV5-4; D gene: TRBD2; clone size: few; CDR3 protein: CASSRRGLVNTGELFF; CDR3 DNA: TGCGCCAGCAGCCGGAGGGGACTAGTAAACACCGGGGAGCTGTTTTTT
J gene: TRBJ2-1; V gene: TRBV7-2; D gene: -; clone size: -; CDR3 protein: CASSLDLAEQFF; CDR3 DNA: TGTGCCAGCAGCTTGGACCTAGCGGAGCAGTTCTTC
J gene: TRBJ2-1; V gene: TRBV7-9; D gene: TRBD2; clone size: few; CDR3 protein: CASSPPGGRAGVDNEQFF; CDR3 DNA: TGTGCCAGCAGCCCGCCCGGCGGGCGAGCGGGAGTGGATAATGAGCAGTTCTTC
J gene: TRBJ1-4; V gene: TRBV29-1; D gene: -; clone size: -; CDR3 protein: CSVDDSNEKLFF; CDR3 DNA: TGCAGCGTAGATGACAGTAATGAAAAACTGTTTTTT
J gene: TRBJ2-3; V gene: TRBV9; D gene: TRBD1; clone size: -; CDR3 protein: CASSLRTGLADTQYF; CDR3 DNA: TGTGCCAGCAGCCTTAGGACAGGGTTGGCAGATACGCAGTATTTT
J gene: TRBJ1-1; V gene: TRBV18; D gene: -; clone size: few; CDR3 protein: CASSPPLRARTEAFF; CDR3 DNA: TGTGCCAGCTCACCGCCACTGAGGGCTAGGACTGAAGCTTTCTTT
J gene: TRBJ2-7; V gene: TRBV9; D gene: -; clone size: few; CDR3 protein: CASSSQGSTSYEQYF; CDR3 DNA: TGTGCCAGCAGCTCCCAGGGGAGCACTTCCTACGAGCAGTACTTC
J gene: TRBJ2-7; V gene: TRBV29-1; D gene: TRBD1; clone size: -; CDR3 protein: CSVEGQAHEQYF; CDR3 DNA: TGCAGCGTTGAGGGACAGGCCCACGAGCAGTACTTC
J gene: TRBJ1-2; V gene: TRBV7-9; D gene: TRBD1; clone size: -; CDR3 protein: CAIPGGDRGLVHYGYTF; CDR3 DNA: TGTGCCATCCCAGGGGGGGACAGGGGCCTTGTGCACTATGGCTACACCTTC
J gene: TRBJ2-1; V gene: TRBV28; D gene: -; clone size: few; CDR3 protein: CASSPASYSYNEQFF; CDR3 DNA: TGTGCCAGCAGCCCGGCTAGCTACTCCTACAATGAGCAGTTCTTC
J gene: TRBJ2-7; V gene: TRBV23-1; D gene: -; clone size: -; CDR3 protein: CASLLVFFSYEQYF; CDR3 DNA: TGCGCCAGCCTCCTAGTATTCTTCTCCTACGAGCAGTACTTC
J gene: TRBJ1-1; V gene: TRBV28; D gene: -; clone size: many; CDR3 protein: CASSLRGTSEAFF; CDR3 DNA: TGTGCCAGCAGTTTACGTGGGACTTCTGAAGCTTTCTTT
J gene: TRBJ2-5; V gene: TRBV11-1; D gene: -; clone size: -; CDR3 protein: CASSPRQKETQYF; CDR3 DNA: TGTGCCAGCAGCCCCAGACAGAAAGAGACCCAGTACTTC
J gene: TRBJ1-4; V gene: TRBV5-8; D gene: -; clone size: few; CDR3 protein: CASSLGRQATNEKLFF; CDR3 DNA: TGTGCCAGCAGCTTGGGTCGACAGGCAACTAATGAAAAACTGTTTTTT
J gene: TRBJ2-3; V gene: TRBV11-1; D gene: -; clone size: -; CDR3 protein: CASSPMTSTDTQYF; CDR3 DNA: TGTGCCAGCAGCCCTATGACTAGCACAGATACGCAGTATTTT
J gene: TRBJ2-3; V gene: TRBV11-1; D gene: -; clone size: few; CDR3 protein: CASSSPAGGSTDTQYF; CDR3 DNA: TGTGCCAGCAGCTCCCCGGCGGGCGGTAGCACAGATACGCAGTATTTT
J gene: TRBJ2-5; V gene: TRBV7-3; D gene: TRBD2; clone size: few; CDR3 protein: CASSLGLAEETQYF; CDR3 DNA: TGTGCCAGCAGCTTAGGACTAGCGGAAGAGACCCAGTACTTC
J gene: TRBJ2-4; V gene: TRBV30; D gene: -; clone size: few; CDR3 protein: CAWRTRQNLAKNIQYF; CDR3 DNA: TGTGCCTGGAGGACTAGACAGAACCTAGCCAAAAACATTCAGTACTTC
J gene: TRBJ1-2; V gene: TRBV27; D gene: TRBD1; clone size: -; CDR3 protein: CASSLEQGTGYTF; CDR3 DNA: TGTGCCAGCAGTTTAGAACAGGGGACTGGCTACACCTTC
J gene: TRBJ2-2; V gene: TRBV5-1; D gene: TRBD1; clone size: -; CDR3 protein: CASSLAQDRAGELFF; CDR3 DNA: TGCGCCAGCAGCTTGGCTCAAGACAGGGCTGGGGAGCTGTTTTTT
J gene: TRBJ1-2; V gene: TRBV5-6; D gene: TRBD1; clone size: few; CDR3 protein: CASTPRGRDYGYTF; CDR3 DNA: TGTGCCAGCACCCCGAGGGGGCGAGATTATGGCTACACCTTC
J gene: TRBJ1-5; V gene: TRBV5-4; D gene: -; clone size: -; CDR3 protein: CASSMDSTSNQPQHF; CDR3 DNA: TGTGCCAGCAGCATGGACAGCACCAGCAATCAGCCCCAGCATTTT
J gene: TRBJ2-3; V gene: TRBV2; D gene: TRBD2; clone size: -; CDR3 protein: CASSAAGVRTDTQYF; CDR3 DNA: TGTGCCAGCAGTGCAGCGGGAGTACGCACAGATACGCAGTATTTT
J gene: TRBJ2-3; V gene: TRBV7-9; D gene: TRBD1; clone size: -; CDR3 protein: CASSSRDRGDTDTQYF; CDR3 DNA: TGTGCCAGCAGCTCCCGGGACAGGGGCGACACAGATACGCAGTATTTT
J gene: TRBJ2-1; V gene: TRBV29-1; D gene: -; clone size: few; CDR3 protein: CSEVEGNKDEQFF; CDR3 DNA: TGCAGCGAGGTTGAGGGTAACAAGGATGAGCAGTTCTTC